This T cell receptor (beta chain) emerged from a study of T cells in Graves' hyperthyroidism and ophthalmopathy. Study-wide results and limits: Blood also held most thyroid clonotypes expanded beyond 0.001.

V lost 1 base, J lost 6 bases, and 13 bases lay in between. The CDR3 extends over 15 amino acids. Germline V CDR1 and CDR2: LNHNV, YYDKDF (reference sequence). Using RNA transcripts as the source, TCR beta CDR3 regions were amplified. Initially, a first-round RT-PCR of the TCR CDR3 employed the HTBI primer set. TCRdb analysed the multiplex PCR reads with MiXCR anew, one entry per CDR3 protein. This table has 500,000 to 800,000 distinct CDR3 sequences, 40% to 55% appearing once. Many counts were recorded for this clonotype. Antigen specificity is unknown. Sequencing input: peripheral blood or thyroid tissue (not recorded which). The V and J genes are TRBV15 and TRBJ1-5; D might be TRBD1 (6 bases). This receptor was taken from an adult man with Graves' disease, either hyperthyroidism or ophthalmopathy (not recorded which). CDR3 loop: CATSRGGGPTQPQHF. DNA for the CDR3: TGTGCCACCAGCAGAGGAGGGGGGCCAACTCAGCCCCAGCATTTT.